The text below deals with one T cell receptor (beta chain). The sample comes from a study of blood T cell repertoires in COVID-19. Study information: In each case, the material was cDNA or gDNA derived from T cells, B-cell-depleted T cells, or PBMCs.

The V end lost 4 bases, the J end lost 0 bases, and 16 bases lay between the germline ends. Looked up from germline, CDR1 is MDHEN and CDR2 is SYDVKM. The CDR3 sequence is 17 residues long. In the original workflow: Researchers report that nucleated cell counts were estimated from reference gene primer amplification. TCRdb's copy holds only in-frame clones and misses some; the assay was immunoSEQ multiplex PCR. Clone size and the V and J calls come from that table; the DNA yielded D and trimming. The repertoire holds roughly 170,000 clones, with 84% as singletons. The source of this sequence is a man in his forties who had recovered from COVID-19. Sequences were obtained from peripheral blood. This chain joins TRBV28 and TRBJ1-5; a possible D gene is TRBD1 (5 bases). CDR3 in amino acids: CASSYLRRGSSNQPQHF. The CDR3 coding sequence is TGTGCCAGCAGTTACCTTCGGCGGGGGAGTAGCAATCAGCCCCAGCATTTT.